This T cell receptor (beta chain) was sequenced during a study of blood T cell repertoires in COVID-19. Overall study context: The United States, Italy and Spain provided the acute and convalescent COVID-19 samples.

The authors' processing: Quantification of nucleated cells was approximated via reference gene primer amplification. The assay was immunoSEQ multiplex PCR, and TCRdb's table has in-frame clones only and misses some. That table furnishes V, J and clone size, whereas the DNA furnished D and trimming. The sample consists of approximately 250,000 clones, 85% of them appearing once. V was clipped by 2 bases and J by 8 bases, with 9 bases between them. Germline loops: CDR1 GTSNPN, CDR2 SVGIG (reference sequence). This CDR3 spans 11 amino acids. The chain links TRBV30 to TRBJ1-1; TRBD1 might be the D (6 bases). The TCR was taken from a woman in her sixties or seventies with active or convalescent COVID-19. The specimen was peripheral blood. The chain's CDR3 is CAWSLGGEAFF. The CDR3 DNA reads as TGTGCCTGGAGTTTAGGGGGAGAAGCTTTCTTT.